These 22 T cell receptor beta chains were sequenced from one sample in a study of response to subunit inactivated influenza vaccine. MiXCR, applied by TCRdb to the RT-PCR reads, yields one record per CDR3 protein. Of about 570,000 distinct CDR3 sequences in the sample, roughly 10% were seen once. These data were likewise used in another study, on T cells expressing NK-cell markers. From that second work: The authors generated TCR beta cDNA through 5'RACE template switching with UMIs.

Sample: PBMCs from blood, taken on the day of vaccination. The receptors derive from a man in his fifties or sixties who received an inactivated influenza vaccine.

This chain connects TRBV5-1 to TRBJ2-1; 9 nucleotides agree with TRBD2. CDR1 is SGHRS and CDR2 is YFSETQ in the germline V gene. V lost 1 base and J lost 6; bases outside the gene matches: 5. The CDR3 has 15 residues. CDR3 nucleotide sequence: TGCGCCAGCAGCTTGACGCGGGAGGGCCGCAATGAGCAGTTCTTC. As protein: CASSLTREGRNEQFF. The full variable domain, in which reference TRBV5-1 and TRBJ2-1 provide the parts outside the CDR3, is KAGVTQTPRYLIKTRGQQVTLSCSPISGHRSVSWYQQTPGQGLQFLFEYFSETQRNKGNFPGRFSGRQFSNSRSEMNVSTLELGDSALYLCASSLTREGRNEQFFGPGTRLTVL.

The chain carries TRBV20-1 and TRBJ2-1; D gene unclear. CDR3 length equals 10 residues. Germline-derived CDR1 and CDR2 are DFQATT and SNEGSKA (reference sequence). V was shortened by 3 bases and J by 8 bases, with 5 bases between the two germline ends. The CDR3 loop is CSASNDEQFF. As DNA, the CDR3 is TGCAGTGCTAGTAACGATGAGCAGTTCTTC.

This clonotype occurred a few times. V and J are TRBV7-3 and TRBJ2-3; TRBD2 agrees at 11 bases. This CDR3 is built from 18 residues. Germline CDR1 and CDR2: SGHTA and FQGTGA. The V gene end was trimmed by 3 bases and the J gene end by 3 bases; junction bases not matched to a gene: 11. Here the CDR3 reads CASSLMGLTSGSTDTQYF. The CDR3 region has the DNA TGTGCCAGCAGCTTGATGGGCCTTACTAGCGGGAGTACAGATACGCAGTATTTT.

The table lists this clonotype with a few counts. V and J are TRBV7-9 and TRBJ1-4; D unclear. Germline loops: CDR1 SEHNR, CDR2 FQNEAQ (reference sequence). V gave up 1 base and J gave up 7 bases, with 16 bases separating them. CDR3 length: 16 residues. The CDR3 DNA follows: TGTGCCAGCAGCTTAGAAGGCAGTGGTGGAAGTGAAAAACTGTTTTTT. Protein sequence: CASSLEGSGGSEKLFF.

The V gene is TRBV5-5, the J gene TRBJ1-2; D not certain. Germline loops: CDR1 SGHKS, CDR2 YYEKEE (reference sequence). Trimming shortened V by 3 bases and J by 2 bases, and 11 bases separated the two germline ends. The CDR3 spans 14 residues. CDR3 residues: CASSSVGGNYGYTF. Here the CDR3 DNA reads TGTGCCAGCAGCTCCGTGGGAGGGAACTATGGCTACACCTTC.

At least ten counts were recorded for this clonotype. V usage is TRBV12-3 or TRBV12-4 and J usage is TRBJ1-1, with 7 nucleotides matching TRBD1. V dropped 3 bases and J dropped 4; count of bases not matched to a gene: 5. The CDR3 extends over 14 amino acids. The CDR3 is CASSFQGGGTEAFF. In DNA form, the CDR3 reads TGTGCCAGCAGTTTCCAGGGGGGGGGCACTGAAGCTTTCTTT.

This clonotype was observed at least ten times. V and J are TRBV25-1 and TRBJ2-1; D uncertain. V was cut by 5 bases and J by 3 bases, with 14 bases left in between. The CDR3 covers 15 residues. Germline V gene lookup returns CDR1 MGHDK and CDR2 SYGVNS. The CDR3 here is CASSRGPSRYNEQFF. CDR3 nucleotides: TGTGCCAGCAGTCGTGGCCCGTCCCGCTACAATGAGCAGTTCTTC.

Worth noting for this clonotype: Since a much larger clone is just one base distant, this may be a read error. The CDR3 does not end in the conserved phenylalanine or tryptophan, so this is likely a read error. J is TRBJ2-7 and V is TRBV28, with 12 nucleotides matching TRBD2. This CDR3 comprises 15 residues. The V segment lost 6 bases and the J segment 4 bases; nucleotides outside the gene matches: 7. Germline V gene data show CDR1 as MDHEN and CDR2 as SYDVKM. The DNA for the CDR3 is TGTGCCAGCAGCACCCGAACTAGCGGGAGGTACGAGCAGTACATC. It translates to CASSTRTSGRYEQYI.

The J gene is TRBJ2-1, the V gene TRBV5-4, with a tentative D call TRBD1 (6 bases). Germline CDR1 SGHNT, CDR2 YYREEE (reference sequence). The CDR3 sequence is 12 residues long. Trimming took off 7 bases at V and 7 bases at J, with 12 bases between the two ends. The CDR3 nucleotides are TGTGCCAGCTCAAATGACAGGAATGAGCAGTTCTTC. Its translation: CASSNDRNEQFF. The full variable domain, completed using reference TRBV5-4 and TRBJ2-1, is ETGVTQSPTHLIKTRGQQVTLRCSSQSGHNTVSWYQQALGQGPQFIFQYYREEENGRGNFPPRFSGLQFPNYSSELNVNALELDDSALYLCASSNDRNEQFFGPGTRLTVL.

The J gene is TRBJ1-2, the V gene TRBV20-1; D unresolved. Germline loops: CDR1 DFQATT, CDR2 SNEGSKA (reference sequence). The CDR3 covers 11 residues. V gave up 7 bases and J gave up 7 bases, with 13 bases separating them. CDR3 sequence (DNA): TGCAGTGGCGGGCCACGGGGTGGCTACACCTTC. Translating it yields CSGGPRGGYTF.

This clonotype was counted many times. The chain couples TRBV4-3 to TRBJ2-7, with D possibly TRBD2 on 5 matching bases. Looked up from germline, CDR1 is LGHNA and CDR2 is YSLEER. The V end lost 0 bases, the J end lost 0 bases, and 9 bases lay between the germline ends. The CDR3 consists of 15 residues. Written as DNA, the CDR3 is TGCGCCAGCAGCCAAGAGAGGAGGTCCTCCTACGAGCAGTACTTC. Amino acid sequence: CASSQERRSSYEQYF.

This clonotype was detected many times. V and J are TRBV19 and TRBJ1-1; no reliable D call. The CDR3 contains 11 residues. CDR1 LNHDA and CDR2 SQIVND come from the germline V gene (reference sequence). Trimming removed 3 bases at V and 2 bases at J, with 1 base between. The CDR3 loop is CASSINTEAFF. CDR3 sequence (DNA): TGTGCCAGTAGTATTAACACTGAAGCTTTCTTT.

The chain combines TRBV15 with TRBJ2-1; 9 bases fit TRBD2. Trimming removed 4 bases from V and 2 bases from J; junction bases left unmatched: 3. CDR3 length: 15 residues. CDR1 is LNHNV and CDR2 is YYDKDF in the germline V gene (reference sequence). The CDR3 DNA follows: TGTGCCACCAGCATCAGACTAGCGGCCTACAATGAGCAGTTCTTC. It encodes CATSIRLAAYNEQFF.

CDR3 protein: CASSRGLGGEKLFF. In nucleotides, the CDR3 is TGTGCCAGCAGCCGCGGGCTGGGGGGCGAAAAACTGTTTTTT. V and J are TRBV7-2 and TRBJ1-4; tentatively, D is TRBD1 (6 bases). The CDR3 has 14 residues. The germline V and J ends were trimmed by 5 bases and 8 bases, with 15 bases remaining between them. Germline V gene lookup returns CDR1 SGHTA and CDR2 FQGNSA.

This clonotype showed up just a few times. J is TRBJ2-1 and V is TRBV27; TRBD1 or TRBD2 may be the D gene (5 bases each). V shed 3 bases and J shed 6 bases, with 15 bases lying between them. CDR1 and CDR2 from the germline V gene are MNHEY and SMNVEV (reference sequence). This CDR3 contains 15 residues. The CDR3 nucleotides are TGTGCCAGCAGTTTTGGTTTTGGGGGAGCCAATGAGCAGTTCTTC. As protein: CASSFGFGGANEQFF.

This clonotype was recorded a few times. This chain links TRBV9 with TRBJ2-3; 11 bases map to TRBD2. CDR1 and CDR2 (germline): SGDLS, YYNGEE. V was clipped by 4 bases and J by 4 bases; unmatched bases: 8. The CDR3 has 16 residues. DNA for the CDR3: TGTGCCAGCAGCCCGACTAGCGGGAAGTCTTCAGATACGCAGTATTTT. This gives the protein CASSPTSGKSSDTQYF.

The sample holds a few counts of this clonotype. The chain has TRBV5-6 and TRBJ1-1; D remains unclear. The V gene's germline CDR1 is SGHDT and CDR2 YYEEEE. V was trimmed by 1 base and J by 4 bases, leaving 8 bases between them. This CDR3 comprises 13 residues. The CDR3, as DNA: TGTGCCAGCAGCTTGAGATGGGGCACTGAAGCTTTCTTT. This gives the protein CASSLRWGTEAFF.

This clonotype has a handful of counts. V gene TRBV5-1 combines with J gene TRBJ2-7, with 8 bases identical to TRBD1. The CDR3 consists of 15 residues. Germline-derived CDR1 and CDR2 are SGHRS and YFSETQ. J gave up 1 base and V 3 bases, and 6 bases lay outside the gene matches. The chain's CDR3 is CASSWRQGRSYEQYF. The CDR3 nucleotides read TGCGCCAGCAGCTGGAGACAGGGGCGATCCTACGAGCAGTACTTC.

The genes are TRBV14 and TRBJ2-5; D is unresolved. This CDR3 is built from 12 residues. V shed 1 base and J shed 6 bases, with 6 bases lying between them. CDR1 and CDR2 (germline): SGHDN, FVKESK. CDR3 sequence reads: CASSQVRKTQYF. The CDR3 DNA is TGTGCCAGCAGCCAAGTCAGGAAGACCCAGTACTTC.

This clonotype was detected only a few times. This CDR3 reads CSAGLAGALSYNEQFF. The CDR3 nucleotides are TGCAGCGCGGGACTAGCGGGAGCCCTCTCCTACAATGAGCAGTTCTTC. The chain recombines TRBV29-1 with TRBJ2-1, with 14 positions matching TRBD2. This CDR3 is built from 16 residues. Trimming cost V 7 bases and J 0 bases; bases outside gene matches: 5. CDR1 is SQVTM and CDR2 is ANQGSEA in the germline V gene.

The chain recombines TRBV7-9 with TRBJ2-7; possibly TRBD1 or TRBD2 for D (6 bases each). V gave up 0 bases and J gave up 3 bases, with 15 bases separating them. CDR3 size: 16 residues. Germline lookup yields CDR1 SEHNR and CDR2 FQNEAQ (reference sequence). CDR3 in amino acids: CASSLALGGTGYEQYF. The CDR3 nucleotides are TGTGCCAGCAGCTTAGCGTTGGGGGGCACTGGCTACGAGCAGTACTTC.

The V call is TRBV12-3 or TRBV12-4, the J call TRBJ1-1; TRBD1 matches 8 bases. V lost 3 bases to trimming and J lost 5 bases; unmatched junction nucleotides: 11. This CDR3 has 16 amino acids. The CDR3 DNA reads TGTGCCAGCAGTTTCGGCAGGGGGCGCGGAAAAACTGAAGCTTTCTTT. It translates to CASSFGRGRGKTEAFF.